Listed below are T cell receptor beta chains from one sample, sequenced in a study of T-cell memory formation after mild COVID-19. MiXCR, run by TCRdb on the 5' RACE reads, gives a single entry per CDR3 protein. This table holds 560,000 or so distinct CDR3 sequences, around 16% found once. Sequences were obtained from PBMCs or a T cell subset sorted from them (not recorded which). These receptors were taken from an adult woman who had mild COVID-19 (a few samples of this study predate the infection). Cell type and time point are not known. Both conserved end residues are part of each CDR3. A D gene is named only where the DNA matches it firmly. Expanded clones are given a class, and other clones once, few, many or no size at all.

CASSSTSGGADEQFF	TGTGCCAGCAGCTCGACTAGCGGGGGGGCGGATGAGCAGTTCTTC	TRBD2	TRBJ2-1	TRBV3-1	.
CASDGGPGRPAKNIQYF	TGTGCCAGCGACGGCGGGCCGGGCAGGCCAGCCAAAAACATTCAGTACTTC	.	TRBJ2-4	TRBV2	.
CASSAPPGGQGLRDTEAFF	TGTGCCAGCAGTGCACCCCCAGGGGGACAGGGTCTTAGGGACACTGAAGCTTTCTTT	TRBD1	TRBJ1-1	TRBV6-4	few
CSAPNREGGSDTQYF	TGCAGTGCTCCGAACAGGGAAGGAGGGTCAGATACGCAGTATTTT	.	TRBJ2-3	TRBV20-1	.
CASSPQVDGPYEQYF	TGTGCCAGCTCACCACAGGTTGACGGCCCCTACGAGCAGTACTTC	.	TRBJ2-7	TRBV18	.
CATSDFPGDETQYF	TGTGCCACCAGTGATTTCCCAGGGGACGAGACCCAGTACTTC	.	TRBJ2-5	TRBV24-1	.
CASSQGSGYVYEQYF	TGTGCCAGCAGCCAAGGGTCCGGTTACGTCTACGAGCAGTACTTC	.	TRBJ2-7	TRBV3-1	many
CASSPSTGDNYGYTF	TGTGCCAGCAGCCCATCCACAGGGGACAACTATGGCTACACCTTC	TRBD1	TRBJ1-2	TRBV13	.
CASSPWTENQSPLHF	TGCGCCAGCAGCCCATGGACAGAAAATCAGTCACCCCTCCACTTT	.	TRBJ1-6	TRBV5-1	few
CASSLAGGVYEQYF	TGTGCCAGCAGCTTAGCGGGAGGGGTCTACGAGCAGTACTTC	TRBD2	TRBJ2-7	TRBV7-6	many
CAESRGSSYNEQFF	TGTGCCGAAAGTAGAGGGAGCTCCTACAATGAGCAGTTCTTC	.	TRBJ2-1	TRBV11-2	.
CSVALGMKVSGANVLTF	TGCAGCGTTGCTTTAGGAATGAAGGTCTCTGGGGCCAACGTCCTGACTTTC	.	TRBJ2-6	TRBV29-1	once
CASTKDSRTDTQYF	TGCGCCAGCACCAAGGACAGCCGCACAGATACGCAGTATTTT	.	TRBJ2-3	TRBV5-1	.
CSARLTTSSTGELFF	TGCAGTGCTAGGCTGACTACTAGCTCCACCGGGGAGCTGTTTTTT	.	TRBJ2-2	TRBV20-1	few
CATSRGGGSGNEQFF	TGTGCCACCAGCAGAGGGGGCGGGAGTGGGAATGAGCAGTTCTTC	TRBD2	TRBJ2-1	TRBV15	.
CASSYDSTFTMSWFF	TGTGCCAGCAGTTATGACAGTACTTTTACAATGAGTTGGTTCTTC	.	TRBJ2-1	TRBV6-5	few
CATESPFEVSYEQYF	TGTGCCACCGAGTCCCCGTTTGAGGTGTCCTACGAGCAGTACTTC	.	TRBJ2-7	TRBV10-3	few
CASSLRDRGLYNEQFF	TGTGCCAGCAGCTTAAGAGACAGGGGGCTTTACAATGAGCAGTTCTTC	TRBD1	TRBJ2-1	TRBV7-3	.
CASSLVGAGDEQYF	TGTGCCAGCAGCTTGGTAGGTGCCGGGGACGAGCAGTACTTC	.	TRBJ2-7	TRBV5-4	few
CSAKPFRGGGYTF	TGCAGTGCCAAACCGTTCCGGGGTGGGGGCTACACCTTC	.	TRBJ1-2	TRBV20-1	.
CVSLGVTEAFF	TGTGTTTCTTTAGGGGTCACTGAAGCTTTCTTT	.	TRBJ1-1	TRBV12-3/TRBV12-4	.
CAISESGSYIQYF	TGTGCCATCAGTGAGTCGGGGAGTTACATTCAGTACTTC	.	TRBJ2-4	TRBV10-3	few
CASRPGAPSPNEQFF	TGTGCCAGCAGGCCAGGGGCCCCCAGTCCCAATGAGCAGTTCTTC	.	TRBJ2-1	TRBV27	.
CASSSPRTNYQSYEQYF	TGTGCCAGCAGTTCCCCTAGAACCAACTATCAATCCTACGAGCAGTACTTC	.	TRBJ2-7	TRBV12-3/TRBV12-4	.
CASSLIPAGQSHEKLFF	TGCGCCAGCAGCTTGATTCCCGCGGGACAATCCCATGAAAAACTGTTTTTT	.	TRBJ1-4	TRBV5-1	few
CASSWARDSGRLVGNEQFF	TGTGCCAGCAGCTGGGCCCGGGATAGCGGTAGACTGGTAGGTAATGAGCAGTTCTTC	.	TRBJ2-1	TRBV7-9	many